Below, 30 T cell receptor beta chains from the same sample are listed, as sequenced in a study of blood T cell repertoires in COVID-19. Profiling relied on immunoSEQ multiplex PCR, and the TCRdb table lists in-frame clones only, not all of them. In the table there are tens of thousands of clones, about 80% of which are singletons. The sample was peripheral blood. Every receptor here comes from a man in his fifties or sixties with COVID-19, enrolled during active disease.

This clone was observed many times. The chain uses TRBV5-6 and TRBJ2-7, with D possibly matching TRBD2 (6 bases). V lost 0 bases and J lost 1, with 8 bases in between. Germline V lookup: CDR1 SGHDT, CDR2 YYEEEE. There are 14 residues in the CDR3. The CDR3 DNA reads as TGTGCCAGCAGCTTGGTGAGCGGGTCCTACGAGCAGTACTTC. Amino acid sequence: CASSLVSGSYEQYF.

The chain is built from TRBV5-6 and TRBJ1-2, with 7 nucleotides matching TRBD1. The V gene's germline CDR1 is SGHDT and CDR2 YYEEEE. The CDR3 has 13 residues. After removal of 2 bases from V and 5 bases from J, the junction contained 3 bases not matched to a gene. The CDR3 here is CASSFGTEYGYTF. Here the CDR3 DNA reads TGTGCCAGCAGCTTCGGGACAGAGTATGGCTACACCTTC.

The V gene is TRBV5-4, the J gene TRBJ2-3; D not certain. The CDR3 is made up of 13 amino acids. V was clipped by 2 bases and J by 2 bases, with 6 bases between them. Germline CDR1 reads SGHNT; CDR2 reads YYREEE (reference sequence). Here the CDR3 reads CASSFLVTDTQYF. The CDR3 region has the DNA TGTGCCAGCAGCTTCCTAGTCACAGATACGCAGTATTTT. Together with reference TRBV5-4 and TRBJ2-3, the CDR3 gives the full variable domain: ETGVTQSPTHLIKTRGQQVTLRCSSQSGHNTVSWYQQALGQGPQFIFQYYREEENGRGNFPPRFSGLQFPNYSSELNVNALELDDSALYLCASSFLVTDTQYFGPGTRLTVL.

The rearrangement joins TRBV14 to TRBJ1-6; D not certain. Looked up from germline, CDR1 is SGHDN and CDR2 is FVKESK. The CDR3 runs 14 residues. Trimming stripped 6 bases from V and 6 bases from J, with 12 bases between. The CDR3 spells CASSRVNTNSPLHF. CDR3 in DNA: TGTGCCAGCAGTCGGGTGAATACTAATTCACCCCTCCACTTT.

This rearrangement joins TRBV25-1 to TRBJ2-7, with 12 bases identical to TRBD2. This CDR3 comprises 14 residues. Germline trimming cut 4 bases from V and 2 bases from J; bases unmatched to any gene: 0. Germline V gene data show CDR1 as MGHDK and CDR2 as SYGVNS. The CDR3 sequence is CASSGLAGAYEQYF. Here the CDR3 DNA reads TGTGCCAGCAGTGGACTAGCGGGAGCCTACGAGCAGTACTTC.

This chain links TRBV11-2 with TRBJ2-2; 12 nucleotides match TRBD2. Germline values: CDR1 SGHAT, CDR2 FQNNGV. The CDR3 consists of 16 residues. The V segment lost 7 bases and the J segment 5 bases; nucleotides outside the gene matches: 8. The CDR3 nucleotides are TGTGCCAGCACCTCGACTAGCGGGGGAGTTACCGGGGAGCTGTTTTTT. The encoded protein is CASTSTSGGVTGELFF. Combining the CDR3 with reference TRBV11-2 and TRBJ2-2 gives the whole variable domain EAGVAQSPRYKIIEKRQSVAFWCNPISGHATLYWYQQILGQGPKLLIQFQNNGVVDDSQLPKDRFSAERLKGVDSTLKIQPAKLEDSAVYLCASTSTSGGVTGELFFGEGSRLTVL.

This chain links TRBV5-6 with TRBJ1-5; TRBD1 is a possible D gene (6 bases). Looked up from germline, CDR1 is SGHDT and CDR2 is YYEEEE. V gave up 0 bases and J gave up 5 bases, with 12 bases separating them. This CDR3 comprises 15 residues. The CDR3 reads CASSLAPAGDQPQHF. The CDR3 nucleotides are TGTGCCAGCAGCTTGGCACCAGCAGGGGATCAGCCCCAGCATTTT.

A single count supports this clone. The chain employs TRBV6-5 and TRBJ2-7; 7 bases agree with TRBD1. Losses at the gene ends were 6 bases for V and 6 bases for J; bases not matched to a gene: 11. There are 14 residues in the CDR3. Germline V gene sequence: CDR1 MNHEY, CDR2 SVGAGI. CDR3 nucleotide sequence: TGTGCCAGCAGCCCAACCCGACAGGGCACCGAGCAGTACTTC. Protein sequence: CASSPTRQGTEQYF.

The chain couples TRBV30 to TRBJ1-2; D gene unclear. Germline V gene data show CDR1 as GTSNPN and CDR2 as SVGIG (reference sequence). The CDR3 length is 12 residues. Trimming stripped 2 bases from V and 5 bases from J, with 9 bases between. The CDR3 here is CAWSLELYGYTF. The CDR3 region has the DNA TGTGCCTGGAGTTTAGAACTGTATGGCTACACCTTC.

The chain is built from TRBV30 and TRBJ1-6; unclear D gene. Germline V gene lookup returns CDR1 GTSNPN and CDR2 SVGIG (reference sequence). The CDR3 is 13 residues long. With 4 bases removed from V and 10 bases from J, the gap between germline ends came to 14 bases. The CDR3 region has the DNA TGTGCCTGGATGGAAGGAGTAGGATCACCCCTCCACTTT. Its protein is CAWMEGVGSPLHF.

This clone was counted between two and nine times. The chain employs TRBV5-6 and TRBJ1-1, with D maybe TRBD1 (6 bases). V dropped 1 base and J dropped 4 bases, with 11 bases sitting between them. Germline V gene sequence: CDR1 SGHDT, CDR2 YYEEEE. There are 14 residues in the CDR3. CDR3 sequence reads: CASSLQGRGTEAFF. CDR3 coding DNA: TGTGCCAGCAGCTTGCAGGGGAGAGGCACTGAAGCTTTCTTT.

The chain is built from TRBV11-1 and TRBJ2-5; tentatively, D is TRBD1 (6 bases). The germline V and J ends were trimmed by 5 bases and 4 bases, with 17 bases remaining between them. Germline CDR1 and CDR2: SGHAT and FQDESV (reference sequence). The CDR3 consists of 15 residues. CDR3 residues: CASSPGSRGTETQYF. Written as DNA, the CDR3 is TGTGCCAGCAGCCCTGGCAGCAGGGGAACAGAGACCCAGTACTTC. The variable domain in full, completed from reference TRBV11-1 and TRBJ2-5, reads EAEVAQSPRYKITEKSQAVAFWCDPISGHATLYWYRQILGQGPELLVQFQDESVVDDSQLPKDRFSAERLKGVDSTLKIQPAELGDSAMYLCASSPGSRGTETQYFGPGTRLLVL.

This clone was seen more than once but under ten times. V usage is TRBV5-1 and J usage is TRBJ1-1; D remains ambiguous. This CDR3 is 13 amino acids long. Germline V gene lookup returns CDR1 SGHRS and CDR2 YFSETQ. Trimming pared 2 bases from V and 3 bases from J, leaving 8 bases between. The CDR3 here is CASSLNIYTEAFF. Written as DNA, the CDR3 is TGCGCCAGCAGCTTAAACATCTACACTGAAGCTTTCTTT.

The rearrangement joins TRBV13 to TRBJ2-5; D is unclear. Trimming removed 5 bases at V and 4 bases at J, with 14 bases between. CDR1 is PRHDT, CDR2 FYEKMQ, per germline (reference sequence). This CDR3 is 14 amino acids long. The chain's CDR3 is CASSARSGGETQYF. Here the CDR3 DNA reads TGTGCCAGCAGCGCCCGCTCCGGCGGAGAGACCCAGTACTTC.

The rearrangement uses TRBV11-3 and TRBJ2-2; the D is unclear. Germline CDR1 SGHNT, CDR2 YENEEA. This CDR3 comprises 14 residues. V dropped 0 bases and J dropped 7 bases, with 9 bases sitting between them. CDR3 in amino acids: CASSLDSAIGELFF. The CDR3 region has the DNA TGTGCCAGCAGCTTAGATTCAGCGATCGGGGAGCTGTTTTTT.

The chain is built from TRBV7-9 and TRBJ1-1; D remains unclear. CDR3 length: 13 residues. CDR1 and CDR2 (germline): SEHNR, FQNEAQ (reference sequence). V was clipped by 1 base and J by 4 bases, with 7 bases between them. CDR3 DNA sequence: TGTGCCAGCAGCTTAGAGGCGGGCACTGAAGCTTTCTTT. Its translation: CASSLEAGTEAFF. The variable domain in full, with the rest retrieved from reference TRBV7-9 and TRBJ1-1, is DTGVSQNPRHKITKRGQNVTFRCDPISEHNRLYWYRQTLGQGPEFLTYFQNEAQLEKSRLLSDRFSAERPKGSFSTLEIQRTEQGDSAMYLCASSLEAGTEAFFGQGTRLTVV.

By share, this clone counts as medium-sized (0.01 to 0.1%). The chain carries TRBV12-3 or TRBV12-4 and TRBJ1-2; D remains unclear. CDR3 length equals 11 residues. Trimming removed 4 bases at V and 8 bases at J, with 8 bases between. The CDR3 spells CASSSREGYTF. In DNA form, the CDR3 reads TGTGCCAGCAGTTCGAGAGAGGGCTACACCTTC.

This clone was detected a few times. The V call is TRBV11-2, the J call TRBJ2-1, with TRBD2 matching over 12 bases. V lost 3 bases and J lost 7; bases outside the gene matches: 7. The germline gives CDR1 SGHAT, CDR2 FQNNGV. The CDR3 consists of 16 residues. This chain's CDR3 is CASSFRRLAGANEQFF. CDR3 bases: TGTGCCAGCAGCTTTCGGCGACTAGCGGGAGCGAATGAGCAGTTCTTC.

The gene calls are TRBV7-9 and TRBJ1-6; D might be TRBD1 (6 bases). V gave up 4 bases and J gave up 8 bases, with 9 bases separating them. Per the germline V gene, CDR1 is SEHNR and CDR2 is FQNEAQ (reference sequence). This CDR3 spans 13 amino acids. Here the CDR3 DNA reads TGTGCCAGCAGCTCAGGGGCAGATTCACCCCTCCACTTT. Residues: CASSSGADSPLHF.

V is TRBV4-1 and J is TRBJ2-1, with D possibly being TRBD1 (7 bases). V lost 4 bases and J lost 8, with 15 bases in between. The CDR3 runs to 14 residues. Germline V gene lookup returns CDR1 MGHRA and CDR2 YSYEKL. The CDR3 DNA sequence: TGCGCCAGCAGCCTTCGAGGAGGGGGCTATGAGCAGTTCTTC. Its protein product is CASSLRGGGYEQFF.

The chain carries TRBV18 and TRBJ2-5, with 8 bases aligning to TRBD2. Germline V gene sequence: CDR1 KGHSH, CDR2 LQKENI. Trimming at V came to 3 bases and at J to 2 bases, leaving 2 bases not matched to a gene. The CDR3 loop spans 14 amino acids. The CDR3 DNA sequence: TGTGCCAGCTCACCTCCTAGCGGGCAAGAGACCCAGTACTTC. This gives the protein CASSPPSGQETQYF.

The rearrangement links TRBV7-3 to TRBJ1-2; 8 positions agree with TRBD1. CDR1 and CDR2 (germline): SGHTA, FQGTGA. With 5 bases clipped from V and 6 bases from J, the junction kept 14 bases outside the gene matches. The CDR3 runs to 16 residues. CDR3 DNA: TGTGCCAGCAGCGGTACCGTATCGACAGGGGTCCATGGCTACACCTTC. The encoded protein is CASSGTVSTGVHGYTF.

This clone was counted a single time. V usage is TRBV28 and J usage is TRBJ2-6, with a weak D call TRBD1 (5 bases). There are 16 residues in the CDR3. V lost 8 bases to trimming and J lost 1 base, with 15 bases between them. Germline CDR1 MDHEN, CDR2 SYDVKM. The CDR3 region is CASSPRESSGANVLTF. The CDR3 DNA follows: TGTGCCAGCTCCCCCAGGGAATCGTCTGGGGCCAACGTCCTGACTTTC.

This clone was seen once. The chain is built from TRBV7-9 and TRBJ2-3; TRBD2 is a possible D gene (5 bases). Trimming shortened V by 0 bases and J by 2 bases, and 9 bases separated the two germline ends. This CDR3 has 15 residues. The germline V gene encodes CDR1 SEHNR and CDR2 FQNEAQ (reference sequence). In DNA, the CDR3 is TGTGCCAGCAGCTTAGCGCTCCTAGCCACAGATACGCAGTATTTT. Translating it yields CASSLALLATDTQYF. Combining the CDR3 with reference TRBV7-9 and TRBJ2-3 gives the whole variable domain DTGVSQNPRHKITKRGQNVTFRCDPISEHNRLYWYRQTLGQGPEFLTYFQNEAQLEKSRLLSDRFSAERPKGSFSTLEIQRTEQGDSAMYLCASSLALLATDTQYFGPGTRLTVL.

The gene calls are TRBV6-1 and TRBJ1-1; 10 nucleotides agree with TRBD1. V was clipped by 2 bases and J by 6 bases; unmatched bases: 3. This CDR3 contains 14 residues. Per germline, CDR1 MNHNS and CDR2 SASEGT. The CDR3 protein is CASSESTGGPEAFF. The CDR3 region has the DNA TGTGCCAGCAGTGAATCGACAGGGGGCCCTGAAGCTTTCTTT.

The chain couples TRBV7-9 to TRBJ1-2; D might be TRBD1 (5 bases). Deletions cut 5 bases from V and 8 bases from J, with 18 bases between. CDR1 is SEHNR, CDR2 FQNEAQ, per germline (reference sequence). CDR3 length: 14 amino acids. The DNA for the CDR3 is TGTGCCAGCAGCCTAGACAGTTTCGCGGGCGGCTACACCTTC. Translation gives CASSLDSFAGGYTF. The whole variable domain, filled in from reference TRBV7-9 and TRBJ1-2, reads DTGVSQNPRHKITKRGQNVTFRCDPISEHNRLYWYRQTLGQGPEFLTYFQNEAQLEKSRLLSDRFSAERPKGSFSTLEIQRTEQGDSAMYLCASSLDSFAGGYTFGSGTRLTVV.

Remarks on this clone: Sequence at one end of the junction differs from germline and may be a read error. V usage is TRBV9 and J usage is TRBJ2-3, with D uncertain. Germline V lookup: CDR1 SGDLS, CDR2 YYNGEE. This CDR3 comprises 11 residues. CDR3 nucleotide sequence: TGTGCCAGCAGCGTAGCTGAATCAGTGCATTTT. As protein: CASSVAESVHF.

The chain carries TRBV28 and TRBJ2-1, with 10 bases fitting TRBD2. The junction had 10 bases not matched to a gene; V was cut back by 6 bases and J by 8 bases. Germline V gene sequence: CDR1 MDHEN, CDR2 SYDVKM. This CDR3 spans 15 amino acids. CDR3 in amino acids: CASSTPASGGDEQFF. For the CDR3, the DNA is TGTGCCAGCAGCACTCCGGCTAGCGGGGGAGATGAGCAGTTCTTC.

The chain employs TRBV3-1 (or the pseudogene TRBV3-2) and TRBJ1-1; perhaps TRBD1 as D (5 bases). The CDR3 extends over 15 amino acids. Germline V lookup: CDR1 LGHDT, CDR2 YNNKEL (reference sequence). V shed 0 bases and J shed 0 bases, with 8 bases lying between them. DNA for the CDR3: TGTGCCAGCAGCCAAGATCGGGGGGTGAACACTGAAGCTTTCTTT. Encoded protein: CASSQDRGVNTEAFF.

This clone has only one observation. V gene TRBV19 combines with J gene TRBJ1-4, with D hard to call. Germline CDR1 and CDR2: LNHDA and SQIVND (reference sequence). Trimming shortened V by 4 bases and J by 7 bases, and 10 bases separated the two germline ends. The CDR3 covers 13 residues. The CDR3 spells CASSSTRGEKLFF. As DNA, the CDR3 is TGTGCCAGTAGTAGCACACGGGGTGAAAAACTGTTTTTT.